Following are 18 T cell receptor beta chains from one sample sequenced in a study of blood T cell repertoires in COVID-19 (dated by TCRdb to 2020 to 2022). The library was generated by the immunoSEQ multiplex PCR assay. The clones in this table, taken by TCRdb from immuneACCESS, are in-frame only. Not every clone is retained; where verified, under half of the shortfall comes from an unresolved V gene, and the cause of the rest is unknown. This sample has over 30,000 clones in its table, and over 75% of those were observed once. 30% to 40% of the sample lies in the top ten. Input material: peripheral blood. The receptors here all came from a man at least 80 years old with active or convalescent COVID-19.

This clone appeared a single time. The gene calls are TRBV27 and TRBJ2-7; D may be TRBD2 (5 bases). The V and J ends lost 5 bases and 3 bases respectively, with 11 bases between them. The CDR3 extends over 13 amino acids. Germline V gene lookup returns CDR1 MNHEY and CDR2 SMNVEV (reference sequence). In DNA, the CDR3 is TGTGCCAGCAGTCCCCGAGGGATCTACGAGCAGTACTTC. Encoded protein: CASSPRGIYEQYF.

The J gene is TRBJ2-1, the V gene TRBV6-5; perhaps TRBD1 as D (6 bases). There are 13 residues in the CDR3. The V and J ends lost 8 bases and 8 bases respectively, with 16 bases between them. CDR1 is MNHEY and CDR2 is SVGAGI in the germline V gene. The CDR3 region has the DNA TGTGCCAGCGCCTCAGGGGCGGGTTATGAGCAGTTCTTC. Its translation: CASASGAGYEQFF.

CDR3 sequence: CASSGGAGNEQFF. CDR3 in DNA: TGTGCCAGCAGCGGGGGGGCGGGTAATGAGCAGTTCTTC. The chain uses TRBV11-3 and TRBJ2-1; a possible D gene is TRBD2 (7 bases). V was trimmed by 5 bases and J by 7 bases, leaving 12 bases between them. CDR1 and CDR2 (germline): SGHNT, YENEEA. The CDR3 length is 13 residues.

The chain has TRBV14 and TRBJ2-3; TRBD2 might be the D (7 bases). From germline, CDR1 is SGHDN and CDR2 FVKESK. The V and J ends lost 0 bases and 5 bases respectively, with 18 bases between them. The CDR3 covers 17 residues. The CDR3 protein is CASSQELMAGAVDTQYF. The CDR3 DNA reads TGTGCCAGCAGCCAAGAACTGATGGCGGGGGCGGTAGATACGCAGTATTTT.

This clone was recorded only once. J is TRBJ2-3 and V is TRBV6-2 or TRBV6-3; 9 bases fit TRBD2. CDR3 size: 16 residues. The V gene's germline CDR1 is MNHEY and CDR2 SVGEGT. The ends lost 3 bases at V and 3 bases at J; junction bases unmatched: 7. As DNA, the CDR3 is TGTGCCAGCAGTTATGGGCTAGCGGGATCAACAGATACGCAGTATTTT. Its translation is CASSYGLAGSTDTQYF.

This clone was observed at least ten times. This chain uses TRBV7-9 with TRBJ1-5; 11 positions agree with TRBD1. Per germline, CDR1 SEHNR and CDR2 FQNEAQ (reference sequence). This CDR3 spans 18 amino acids. The V gene end was trimmed by 3 bases and the J gene end by 4 bases; junction bases not matched to a gene: 11. The CDR3 is CASSLGTGGARVNQPQHF. CDR3 nucleotides: TGTGCCAGCAGCTTGGGGACAGGGGGTGCCCGGGTAAATCAGCCCCAGCATTTT.

The chain links TRBV3-1 (or the pseudogene TRBV3-2) to TRBJ2-1; the D is unclear. The germline V gene encodes CDR1 LGHDT and CDR2 YNNKEL (reference sequence). The V end lost 4 bases, the J end lost 0 bases, and 10 bases lay between the germline ends. The CDR3 has 15 residues. CDR3 in amino acids: CASSPSSSSYNEQFF. The CDR3, as DNA: TGTGCCAGCAGCCCGTCCTCGAGCTCCTACAATGAGCAGTTCTTC.

The chain recombines TRBV7-9 with TRBJ2-4, with TRBD2 matching 8 bases. Per the germline V gene, CDR1 is SEHNR and CDR2 is FQNEAQ (reference sequence). The length of the CDR3 is 16 residues. The ends lost 1 base at V and 0 bases at J; junction bases unmatched: 2. The CDR3 DNA is TGTGCCAGCAGCTTAGAGCGGGGGCTAGCCAAAAACATTCAGTACTTC. It yields the protein CASSLERGLAKNIQYF.

This clone has a handful of counts. The gene calls are TRBV3-1 (or the pseudogene TRBV3-2) and TRBJ1-1; 7 nucleotides agree with TRBD1. Germline V gene sequence: CDR1 LGHDT, CDR2 YNNKEL (reference sequence). The J segment lost 4 bases and the V segment lost 3 bases, leaving 11 bases of the junction unmatched. The CDR3 runs to 16 residues. This CDR3 is CASSQGTVTWSTEAFF. The CDR3 DNA sequence: TGTGCCAGCAGCCAGGGGACAGTAACATGGAGCACTGAAGCTTTCTTT.

This clone was detected a few times. This chain joins TRBV4-1 and TRBJ2-4, with 14 bases aligning to TRBD2. The CDR3 is 18 residues long. From germline, CDR1 is MGHRA and CDR2 YSYEKL. With V trimmed by 1 base and J by 3 bases, 5 bases remained unmatched. The chain's CDR3 is CASSQGLAGGRVKNIQYF. Written as DNA, the CDR3 is TGCGCCAGCAGCCAAGGACTAGCGGGAGGGAGGGTCAAAAACATTCAGTACTTC.

The chain has TRBV19 and TRBJ2-3, with a possible D match to TRBD1 (6 bases). CDR3 length equals 16 residues. The germline V gene encodes CDR1 LNHDA and CDR2 SQIVND (reference sequence). The V end lost 4 bases, the J end lost 1 base, and 15 bases lay between the germline ends. The CDR3: CASSNRAESGTDTQYF. In nucleotides, the CDR3 is TGTGCCAGTAGTAACAGGGCCGAAAGTGGCACAGATACGCAGTATTTT.

The genes are TRBV27 and TRBJ1-6; weak D call: TRBD1 (6 bases). Trimming stripped 3 bases from V and 8 bases from J, with 11 bases between. This CDR3 is built from 14 residues. Looked up from germline, CDR1 is MNHEY and CDR2 is SMNVEV (reference sequence). The CDR3 bases are TGTGCCAGCAGTTTCTCTAACAGGGATTCACCCCTCCACTTT. Residues: CASSFSNRDSPLHF.

This rearrangement joins TRBV24-1 to TRBJ1-6; D call uncertain. Germline V gives CDR1 KGHDR, CDR2 SFDVKD. CDR3 length equals 14 residues. Trimming cost V 11 bases and J 2 bases, with 12 bases left between them. The CDR3 DNA sequence: TGTGCCATTTCAGAGACAACCTATAATTCACCCCTCCACTTT. This encodes CAISETTYNSPLHF.

This chain uses TRBV28 with TRBJ1-2, with TRBD1 matching over 7 bases. The ends lost 5 bases at V and 13 bases at J; junction bases unmatched: 4. CDR3 length: 10 amino acids. CDR1 is MDHEN, CDR2 SYDVKM, per germline. CDR3 sequence (DNA): TGTGCCAGCAGTGTCGGGACAGTCACCTTC. Encoded protein: CASSVGTVTF.

The CDR3 DNA follows: TGCGCCAGCAGCCATCACAGGGGAGCGGATCAGCCCCAGCATTTT. This encodes CASSHHRGADQPQHF. The chain employs TRBV4-1 and TRBJ1-5; 7 bases fit TRBD1. After removal of 3 bases from V and 5 bases from J, the junction contained 7 bases not matched to a gene. CDR1 MGHRA and CDR2 YSYEKL come from the germline V gene. The CDR3 sequence is 15 residues long.

The V and J genes are TRBV30 and TRBJ2-7, with 7 bases fitting TRBD1. The V and J ends lost 2 bases and 6 bases, in that order; junction bases with no gene match: 10. From germline, CDR1 is GTSNPN and CDR2 SVGIG (reference sequence). This CDR3 spans 14 amino acids. The chain's CDR3 is CAWSRGGTPVEQYF. Here the CDR3 DNA reads TGTGCCTGGAGTCGAGGGGGCACCCCGGTCGAGCAGTACTTC.

The chain joins TRBV28 to TRBJ1-2; no firm D call. The V end was cut by 9 bases, the J end by 0 bases, with 5 bases between. This CDR3 contains 11 residues. Germline V lookup: CDR1 MDHEN, CDR2 SYDVKM. For the CDR3, the DNA is TGTGCCAGTCTGTCTAACTATGGCTACACCTTC. Translating it yields CASLSNYGYTF.

V gene TRBV19 combines with J gene TRBJ1-2, with a tentative D call TRBD1 (6 bases). V was clipped by 3 bases and J by 3 bases, with 17 bases between them. The CDR3 consists of 16 residues. Germline lookup yields CDR1 LNHDA and CDR2 SQIVND (reference sequence). The CDR3 bases are TGTGCCAGTAGTATTAATATGGCAGGGGTCTACTATGGCTACACCTTC. Residues: CASSINMAGVYYGYTF.